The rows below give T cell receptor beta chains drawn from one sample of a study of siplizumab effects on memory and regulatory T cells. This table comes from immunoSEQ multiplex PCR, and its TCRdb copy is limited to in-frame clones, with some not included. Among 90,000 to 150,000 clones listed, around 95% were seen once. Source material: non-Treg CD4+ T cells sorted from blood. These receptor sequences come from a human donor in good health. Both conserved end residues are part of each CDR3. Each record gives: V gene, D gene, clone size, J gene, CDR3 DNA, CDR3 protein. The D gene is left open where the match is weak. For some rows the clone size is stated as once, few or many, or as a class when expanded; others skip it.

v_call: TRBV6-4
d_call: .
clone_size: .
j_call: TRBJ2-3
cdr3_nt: TGTGCCAGCAAAAGGGGAGGAACCTCGACCGCAGATACGCAGTATTTT
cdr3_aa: CASKRGGTSTADTQYF

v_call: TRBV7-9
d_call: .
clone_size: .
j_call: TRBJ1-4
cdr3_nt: TGTGCCATTAGTCCCACCAGGGCGGGTGAAAAACTGTTTTTT
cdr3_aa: CAISPTRAGEKLFF

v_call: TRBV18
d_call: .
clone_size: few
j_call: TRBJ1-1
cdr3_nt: TGTGCCAGCTCACCAATAGAAGGGAACACTGAAGCTTTCTTT
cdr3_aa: CASSPIEGNTEAFF

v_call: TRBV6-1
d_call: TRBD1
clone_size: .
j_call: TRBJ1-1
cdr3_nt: TGTGCCAGCACCCGACAGGGACAAAACACTGAAGCTTTCTTT
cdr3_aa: CASTRQGQNTEAFF

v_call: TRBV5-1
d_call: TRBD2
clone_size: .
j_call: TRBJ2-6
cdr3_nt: TGCGCCAGCAGCTTGGGAGCGGGGGGCTCTGGGGCCAACGTCCTGACTTTC
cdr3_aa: CASSLGAGGSGANVLTF

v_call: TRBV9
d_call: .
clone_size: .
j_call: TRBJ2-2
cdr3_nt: TGTGCCAGCAGCTCATATGGTAGTAACTGGGGCGGGGAGCTGTTTTTT
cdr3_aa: CASSSYGSNWGGELFF

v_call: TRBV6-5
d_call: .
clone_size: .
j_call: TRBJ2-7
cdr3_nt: TGTGCCAGCAGTTATGCTTACGAGCAGTACTTC
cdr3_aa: CASSYAYEQYF

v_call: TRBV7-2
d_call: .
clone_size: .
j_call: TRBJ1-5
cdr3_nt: TGTGCCAGCAGCCCGCCCGGATGGGTTAATCAGCCCCAGCATTTT
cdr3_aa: CASSPPGWVNQPQHF

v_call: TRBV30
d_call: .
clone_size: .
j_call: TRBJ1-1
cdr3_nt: TGTGCCTGGAGTGCTGGGGCCGGGAGCACTGAAGCTTTCTTT
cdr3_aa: CAWSAGAGSTEAFF

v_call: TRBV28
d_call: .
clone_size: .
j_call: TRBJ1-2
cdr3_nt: TGTGCCAGTTCTCAGGGACTCTATGGCTACACCTTC
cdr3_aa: CASSQGLYGYTF

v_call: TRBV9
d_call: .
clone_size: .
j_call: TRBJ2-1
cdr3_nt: TGTGCCAGCAGCACAAACAATGAGCAGTTCTTC
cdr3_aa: CASSTNNEQFF

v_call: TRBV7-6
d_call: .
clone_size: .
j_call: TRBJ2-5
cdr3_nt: TGTGCCAGCAGCTTAGTTGGATTAGCGCCAGAGACCCAGTACTTC
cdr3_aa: CASSLVGLAPETQYF

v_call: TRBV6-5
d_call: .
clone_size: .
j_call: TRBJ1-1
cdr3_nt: TGTGCCAGCAGTTACAGGGTTCCGGCGGACACTGAAGCTTTCTTT
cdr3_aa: CASSYRVPADTEAFF

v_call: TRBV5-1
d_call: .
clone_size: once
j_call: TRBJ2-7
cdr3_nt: TGCGCCAGCAGCTTGCAGACTAGCTCCTACGAGCAGTACTTC
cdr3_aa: CASSLQTSSYEQYF

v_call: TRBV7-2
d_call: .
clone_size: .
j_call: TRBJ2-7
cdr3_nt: TGTGCCAGCAGCTTAATGGACGGACCCTACGAGCAGTACTTC
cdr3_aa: CASSLMDGPYEQYF

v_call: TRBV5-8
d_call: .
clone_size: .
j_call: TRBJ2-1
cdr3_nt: TGTGCCAGCAGCGAAGCCTTCTACAATGAGCAGTTCTTC
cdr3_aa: CASSEAFYNEQFF

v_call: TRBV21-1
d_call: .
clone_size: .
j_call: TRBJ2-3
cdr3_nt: TGTGCCAGCAGCCTACATCTTCAGGGGGCAGATACGCAGTATTTT
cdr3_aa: CASSLHLQGADTQYF

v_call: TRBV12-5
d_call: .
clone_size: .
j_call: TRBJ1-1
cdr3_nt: TGTGCTAGTGGTCCGATACGGGTTACTGAAGCTTTCTTT
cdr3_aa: CASGPIRVTEAFF

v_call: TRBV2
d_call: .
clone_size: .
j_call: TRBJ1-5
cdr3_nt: TGTGCCAGCGCAGGGCATTATCAGCCCCAGCATTTT
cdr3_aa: CASAGHYQPQHF

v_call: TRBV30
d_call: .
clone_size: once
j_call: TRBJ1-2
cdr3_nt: TGTGCCTGGACTCCTATACGCAACCTCGGGACATTATCTAACTATGGCTACACCTTC
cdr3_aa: CAWTPIRNLGTLSNYGYTF

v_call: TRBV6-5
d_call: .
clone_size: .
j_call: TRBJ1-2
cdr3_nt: TGTGCCAGCTTTGGACAGTTTGGCTACACCTTC
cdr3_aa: CASFGQFGYTF

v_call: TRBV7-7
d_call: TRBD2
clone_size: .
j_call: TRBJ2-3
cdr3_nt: TGTGCCAGCAGCCTACTGAGTAATGGGGCGGGGGGCCCAGATACGCAGTATTTT
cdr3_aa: CASSLLSNGAGGPDTQYF

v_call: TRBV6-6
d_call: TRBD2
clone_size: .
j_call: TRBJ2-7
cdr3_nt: TGTGCCAGCAGCCCCGGGGGGACTCACTACGAGCAGTACTTC
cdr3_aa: CASSPGGTHYEQYF

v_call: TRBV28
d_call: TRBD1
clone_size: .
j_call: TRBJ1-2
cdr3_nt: TGTGCCAGCAGTCCACAGGGGGCTCCCGCCGCGGTTGGCTACACCTTC
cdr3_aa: CASSPQGAPAAVGYTF

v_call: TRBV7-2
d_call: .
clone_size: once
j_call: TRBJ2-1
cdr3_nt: TGTGCCAGCAGCTCTCCTCAGGGAGTCGATGAGCAGTTCTTC
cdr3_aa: CASSSPQGVDEQFF

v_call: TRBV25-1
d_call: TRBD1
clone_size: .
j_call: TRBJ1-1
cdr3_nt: TGTGCCAGCAGTGGTCAGGGGGGAACTGAAGCTTTCTTT
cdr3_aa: CASSGQGGTEAFF

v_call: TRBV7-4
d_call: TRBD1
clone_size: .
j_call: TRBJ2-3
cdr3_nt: TGTGCCAGCAGCTCGAGGACAGGGACGCAGTATTTT
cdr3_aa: CASSSRTGTQYF

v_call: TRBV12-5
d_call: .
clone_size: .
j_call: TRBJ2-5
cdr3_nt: TGTGCTAGTGTGCGGTCGAGCCAAGAGACCCAGTACTTC
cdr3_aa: CASVRSSQETQYF

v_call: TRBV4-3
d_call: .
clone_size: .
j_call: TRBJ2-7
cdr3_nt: TGCGCCAGCAGCCAAGATGGCCAGGGACTCTCCGAGGGGGGTTTCTTC
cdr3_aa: CASSQDGQGLSEGGFF

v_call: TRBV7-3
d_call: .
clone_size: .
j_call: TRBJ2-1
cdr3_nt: TGTGCCAGCAGCTTAGCGACAGGTGGTGAGCAGTTCTTC
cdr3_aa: CASSLATGGEQFF

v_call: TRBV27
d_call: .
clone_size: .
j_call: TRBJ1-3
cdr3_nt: TGTGCCAGCAGTACAGGGTTCGGGTTACGAAACACCATATATTTT
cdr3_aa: CASSTGFGLRNTIYF

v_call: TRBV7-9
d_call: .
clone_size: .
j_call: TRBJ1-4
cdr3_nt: TGTGCCATTACAAATGGGGGCTACAAACTGTTTTTT
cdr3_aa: CAITNGGYKLFF

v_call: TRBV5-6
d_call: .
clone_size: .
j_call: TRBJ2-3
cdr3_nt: TGTGCCAGCAGCTTGAGGTTACTAGCTAACACAGATACGCAGTATTTT
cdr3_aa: CASSLRLLANTDTQYF

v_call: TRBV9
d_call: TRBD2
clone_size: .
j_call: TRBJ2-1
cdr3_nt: TGTGCCAGCAGCCCGAGCGGGGGGGCCTATGAGCAGTTCTTC
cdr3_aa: CASSPSGGAYEQFF

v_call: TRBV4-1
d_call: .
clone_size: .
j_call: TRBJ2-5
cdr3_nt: TGCGCCAGCAGCGTACAGTCGTGGGTACAGGAGACCCAGTACTTC
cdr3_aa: CASSVQSWVQETQYF

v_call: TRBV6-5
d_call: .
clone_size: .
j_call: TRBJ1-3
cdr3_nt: TGTGCCAGCACCCGTCCTGGAAACACCATATATTTT
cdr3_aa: CASTRPGNTIYF

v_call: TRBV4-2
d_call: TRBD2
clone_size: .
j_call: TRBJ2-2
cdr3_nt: TGTGCCAGCAGCCAGGGTGAGGTAGCGGGGAAAGCGAACACCGGGGAGCTGTTTTTT
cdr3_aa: CASSQGEVAGKANTGELFF

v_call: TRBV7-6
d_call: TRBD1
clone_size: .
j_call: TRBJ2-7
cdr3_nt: TGTGCCAGCAGCTTAGGAGGGACAGGAACCTACGAGCAGTACTTC
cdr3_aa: CASSLGGTGTYEQYF

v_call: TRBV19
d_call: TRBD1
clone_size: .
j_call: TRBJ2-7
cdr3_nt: TGTGCCAGTAACAAGGGGGCAGGTTCCTACGAGCAGTACTTC
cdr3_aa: CASNKGAGSYEQYF

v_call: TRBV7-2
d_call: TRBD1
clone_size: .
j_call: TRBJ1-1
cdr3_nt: TGTGCCAGCAGCCCCCGACAGGGTGAAGCTTTCTTT
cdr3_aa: CASSPRQGEAFF

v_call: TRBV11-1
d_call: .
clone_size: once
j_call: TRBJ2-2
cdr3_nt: TGTGCCAGCAGCTGGACTGGAACCGGGGAGCTGTTTTTT
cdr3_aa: CASSWTGTGELFF

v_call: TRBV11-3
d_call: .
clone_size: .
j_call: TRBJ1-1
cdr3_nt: TGTGCCAGCAGCTTGTCACAGGGTCACACTGAAGCTTTCTTT
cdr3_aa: CASSLSQGHTEAFF

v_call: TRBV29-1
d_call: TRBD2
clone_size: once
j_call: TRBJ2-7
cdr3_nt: TGCAGCGTTGGATTCTCTAGCGGGGGTCCGCGCGGGCAGTACTTC
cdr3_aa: CSVGFSSGGPRGQYF

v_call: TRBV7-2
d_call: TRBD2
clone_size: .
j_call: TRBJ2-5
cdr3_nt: TGTGCCAGCAGCTTAGCTCTGGCTAGCGGGGATACTCGGTGGACCCAGTACTTC
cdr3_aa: CASSLALASGDTRWTQYF

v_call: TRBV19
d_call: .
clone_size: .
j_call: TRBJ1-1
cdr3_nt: TGTGCCAGTAGTACCTCCCGGGGTTCCACTGAAGCTTTCTTT
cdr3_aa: CASSTSRGSTEAFF

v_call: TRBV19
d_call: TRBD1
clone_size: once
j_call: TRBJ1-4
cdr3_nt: TGTGCCAGTAGTCGCACCGGGACAGGGGGTATCGAAAAACTGTTTTTT
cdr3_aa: CASSRTGTGGIEKLFF

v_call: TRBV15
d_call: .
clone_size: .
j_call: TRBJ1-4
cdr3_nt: TGTGCCACCAGCAGGGGGAGGGAACACGAAAAACTGTTTTTT
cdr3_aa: CATSRGREHEKLFF

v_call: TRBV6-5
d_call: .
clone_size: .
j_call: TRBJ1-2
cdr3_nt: TGTGCCAGCAGTTCAGGAGGGATCCCCTATGGCTACACCTTC
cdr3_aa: CASSSGGIPYGYTF

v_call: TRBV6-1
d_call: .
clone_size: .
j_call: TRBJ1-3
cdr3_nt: TGTGCCAGCAGCGCCGACGGCTTCTCTGGAAACACCATATATTTT
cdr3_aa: CASSADGFSGNTIYF

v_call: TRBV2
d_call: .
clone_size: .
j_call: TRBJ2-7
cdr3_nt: TGTGCCAGCCGGGGCGGCACCTACGAGCAGTACTTC
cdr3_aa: CASRGGTYEQYF

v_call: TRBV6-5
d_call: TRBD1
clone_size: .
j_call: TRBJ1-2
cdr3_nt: TGTGCCAGCAGACTCACAGGGGGCTATGGCTACACCTTC
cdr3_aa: CASRLTGGYGYTF

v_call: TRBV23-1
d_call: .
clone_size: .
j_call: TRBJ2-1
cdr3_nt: TGCGCCAGCAGTCAATCAGGCAGGGACCCCAGCGGGCGGTTCTTC
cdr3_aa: CASSQSGRDPSGRFF

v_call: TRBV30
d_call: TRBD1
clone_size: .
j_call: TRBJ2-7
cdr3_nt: TGTGCCTGGAGTGTGAGGGCGGGACAGGTCTACGAGCAGTACTTC
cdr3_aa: CAWSVRAGQVYEQYF